Each of the 31 T cell receptor beta chains below was sequenced from the same sample in a study of tumor-infiltrating lymphocytes in primary liver carcinoma. The investigators made TCR beta cDNA from approximately 0.5 ug total RNA, using a constant-region primer. Modified slightly, ARM-PCR produced TCR beta libraries over three nested multiplex PCR rounds. Use of TRBV1-TRBV30 forward primers with a C-beta reverse primer characterized the first two PCR rounds, which lasted about 10 cycles each. TCRdb reprocessed the multiplex PCR reads via MiXCR and lists one record per CDR3 protein. Among about 310,000 distinct CDR3 sequences listed, 58% were seen once. RNA was extracted from whole blood without cell sorting, alongside germline DNA. Sequencing input: peripheral blood. All receptors derive from a woman aged 25 to 39 with primary liver carcinoma and hepatitis B virus infection.

Concerning this clonotype itself: This may be a read error, as it is one base from a much larger clone. The chain recombines TRBV4-1 with TRBJ2-1; D unclear. V was pared by 1 base and J by 9 bases, with 13 bases between. There are 14 residues in the CDR3. Per germline, CDR1 MGHRA and CDR2 YSYEKL. This CDR3 is CASSQGLEKGEQFF. Written as DNA, the CDR3 is TGCGCCAGCAGCCAAGGGCTAGAGAAGGGTGAGCAGTTCTTC.

In its sample, this clonotype was seen many times. The V call is TRBV11-2, the J call TRBJ1-2; D not certain. Trimming removed 5 bases from V and 8 bases from J, with 21 bases in between. The CDR3 contains 15 residues. Germline-derived CDR1 and CDR2 are SGHAT and FQNNGV. The CDR3 spells CASSAAAANSMGYTF. CDR3 DNA: TGTGCCAGCAGCGCCGCGGCAGCCAATTCTATGGGCTACACCTTC.

To note about this clonotype: Germline and junction disagree at one end, which may indicate a read error. This chain joins TRBV12-3 or TRBV12-4 and TRBJ2-7, with a possible D match to TRBD1 (6 bases). CDR3 length: 13 residues. CDR3 region: CASNRDKGYKQYF. CDR3 DNA sequence: TGTGCCAGCAACCGGGACAAGGGCTACAAGCAGTACTTC.

This clonotype appeared many times. The gene calls are TRBV4-1 and TRBJ1-3, with 10 bases fitting TRBD1. Germline CDR1 is MGHRA and CDR2 is YSYEKL. V lost 0 bases, J lost 4 bases, and 9 bases stayed unmatched. The CDR3 totals 18 residues. In nucleotides, the CDR3 is TGCGCCAGCAGCCAAGATTGGGACAGGGGAATGGGGGGAAACACCATATATTTT. Translated: CASSQDWDRGMGGNTIYF.

The chain couples TRBV7-2 to TRBJ2-1, with D uncertain. CDR1 is SGHTA, CDR2 FQGNSA, per germline. With 3 bases removed from V and 7 bases from J, the gap between germline ends came to 10 bases. CDR3 size: 13 residues. The CDR3 coding sequence is TGTGCCAGCAGCTTTAGCTTTCAAAATGAGCAGTTCTTC. Its translation is CASSFSFQNEQFF.

The gene calls are TRBV10-3 and TRBJ1-2, with TRBD1 matching over 7 bases. The CDR3 consists of 13 residues. The V segment lost 6 bases and the J segment 7 bases; nucleotides outside the gene matches: 8. Germline assignment: CDR1 ENHRY and CDR2 SYGVKD. CDR3 DNA sequence: TGTGCCATCAGGGTTACAGGGGAGTCTGGCTACACCTTC. Its protein is CAIRVTGESGYTF.

About this clonotype: Compared with germline, one end of the junction differs, possibly owing to a read error. This chain links TRBV12-3 or TRBV12-4 with TRBJ2-5; D is possibly TRBD2 (5 bases). This CDR3 is built from 15 residues. CDR3 coding DNA: TGTGCCAGCACTCGAGGCGCGACGGAGGCTGCGGCCCAATACTTC. This encodes CASTRGATEAAAQYF.

Of note for this clonotype: One end of the junction is discordant with germline, which a read error may explain. This chain joins TRBV7-8 and TRBJ1-6; D is possibly TRBD1 (5 bases). The CDR3 extends over 13 amino acids. Germline CDR1 SGHVS, CDR2 FQNEAQ. The CDR3 reads CASRVGTDSTLHF. The CDR3 DNA reads TGTGCCAGCAGGGTCGGGACGGATTCAACCCTCCACTTT.

The chain carries TRBV12-3 or TRBV12-4 and TRBJ2-1, with D maybe TRBD1 (5 bases). The CDR3 runs 16 residues. Trimming stripped 3 bases from V and 9 bases from J, with 21 bases between. CDR3 in amino acids: CASSFGPPQGCGEQFF. The CDR3 nucleotides are TGTGCCAGCAGTTTTGGTCCCCCTCAGGGATGCGGTGAGCAGTTCTTC.

This clonotype was observed a single time. This rearrangement joins TRBV4-3 to TRBJ2-1; D perhaps matches TRBD1 (5 bases). Trimming pared 8 bases from V and 4 bases from J, leaving 18 bases between. Germline V gene data show CDR1 as LGHNA and CDR2 as YSLEER. There are 15 residues in the CDR3. In DNA form, the CDR3 reads TGCGCCAGCGGCCTAGACAGTGACCCGTACAATGAGCAGTTCTTC. Translating it yields CASGLDSDPYNEQFF.

This clonotype came up a few times. CDR3 protein: CATSDPAAGDETQYF. The CDR3 DNA sequence: TGTGCCACCAGTGACCCTGCGGCGGGAGACGAGACCCAGTACTTC. The rearrangement links TRBV24-1 to TRBJ2-5; 7 positions agree with TRBD2. With 4 bases clipped from V and 5 bases from J, the junction kept 9 bases outside the gene matches. The V gene's germline CDR1 is KGHDR and CDR2 SFDVKD. The CDR3 consists of 15 residues.

The sample holds many counts of this clonotype. The genes are TRBV11-2 and TRBJ2-7; tentatively, D is TRBD2 (5 bases). V shed 3 bases and J shed 6 bases, with 15 bases lying between them. Germline loops: CDR1 SGHAT, CDR2 FQNNGV. This CDR3 spans 14 amino acids. CDR3 amino acids: CASSFDPKTSEQYF. For the CDR3, the DNA is TGTGCCAGCAGCTTTGATCCTAAAACTAGCGAGCAGTACTTC.

Worth noting for this clonotype: Its ends do not fully match the called genes, so a read error is possible. CDR3 nucleotide sequence: TGCTGCGTGCCCGACTTTGGGGCGAACACTGAAGCTTTCTTT. Translation: CCVPDFGANTEAFF. The rearrangement joins TRBV29-1 to TRBJ1-1, with a tentative D call TRBD1 (5 bases). This CDR3 has 14 amino acids. The germline gives CDR1 SQVTM, CDR2 ANQGSEA.

The V and J genes are TRBV7-9 and TRBJ1-1; D unresolved. V gave up 4 bases and J gave up 7 bases, with 13 bases separating them. Germline-derived CDR1 and CDR2 are SEHNR and FQNEAQ (reference sequence). The CDR3 covers 13 residues. The CDR3 region is CASSSDGYIEAFF. The CDR3, as DNA: TGTGCCAGCAGCTCCGACGGATACATTGAAGCTTTCTTT.

The table lists this clonotype with a count of one. One end of the junction fails to match germline, which may point to a read error. The rearrangement joins TRBV4-2 to TRBJ1-1; D unclear. The CDR3 is made up of 14 amino acids. Germline values: CDR1 LGHNA, CDR2 YNFKEQ. This chain's CDR3 is CASSQVLRGTEAYF. DNA of the CDR3: TGTGCCAGCAGCCAAGTATTAAGAGGAACTGAAGCTTACTTT.

With respect to this clonotype: Possible read error: a much larger clone is one base away. The chain employs TRBV6-2 or TRBV6-3 and TRBJ2-6; 12 nucleotides line up with TRBD2. Per the germline V gene, CDR1 is MNHEY and CDR2 is SVGEGT. V lost 10 bases to trimming and J lost 9 bases; unmatched junction nucleotides: 13. This CDR3 is built from 16 residues. The CDR3 protein is CATATSGSARVNVLTF. The CDR3 DNA reads as TGTGCCACCGCGACTAGCGGGAGTGCAAGGGTCAACGTCCTGACTTTC.

The chain couples TRBV11-2 to TRBJ2-1; TRBD2 might be the D (6 bases). Germline V CDR1 and CDR2: SGHAT, FQNNGV. Trimming removed 6 bases at V and 1 base at J, with 22 bases between. The CDR3 loop spans 18 amino acids. CDR3 sequence: CASSKGASERSSYNEQFF. CDR3 in DNA: TGTGCCAGCAGTAAAGGGGCTAGCGAGAGGAGTTCCTACAATGAGCAGTTCTTC.

Of note for this clonotype: Just one base apart from a much larger clone, this may be a read error. Here the CDR3 omits its conserved ending phenylalanine or tryptophan, so a read error is the likely source. The chain recombines TRBV29-1 with TRBJ2-7, with D possibly being TRBD1 (6 bases). With 7 bases removed from V and 3 bases from J, the gap between germline ends came to 19 bases. CDR1 is SQVTM, CDR2 ANQGSEA, per germline. The CDR3 has 14 residues. The CDR3 region is CSARSDRTNYEQYS. The CDR3 DNA reads as TGCAGCGCCCGCTCGGACAGAACCAACTACGAGCAGTACTCC.

This clonotype came up many times. The chain combines TRBV4-1 with TRBJ2-3, with 15 bases that match TRBD2. The ends lost 7 bases at V and 5 bases at J; junction bases unmatched: 10. Germline V gene lookup returns CDR1 MGHRA and CDR2 YSYEKL. CDR3 size: 17 residues. CDR3 protein: CASKGLAGGLHRDTQYF. The CDR3 bases are TGCGCCAGCAAGGGACTAGCGGGAGGACTACACAGAGATACGCAGTATTTT.

As for this clonotype: A much larger clone lies one base from this, so it may be a read error. The CDR3 carries no conserved terminal phenylalanine or tryptophan, so it likely arises from a read error. The J gene is TRBJ2-5, the V gene TRBV12-3 or TRBV12-4, with 11 bases identical to TRBD2. There are 15 residues in the CDR3. V dropped 9 bases and J dropped 3; count of bases not matched to a gene: 9. CDR3 residues: CASSGRGGPEETQYS. The CDR3 nucleotides are TGTGCCAGTAGCGGGAGGGGAGGCCCGGAAGAGACCCAGTACTCC.

To note about this clonotype: An end of the junction differs from the germline gene, which may be a read error. The V call is TRBV11-2, the J call TRBJ2-7, with D maybe TRBD2 (7 bases). The length of the CDR3 is 15 residues. Germline V gene sequence: CDR1 SGHAT, CDR2 FQNNGV. CDR3 sequence reads: CSSSLGGIAGHQQYF. DNA for the CDR3: TGTTCCAGCAGCTTAGGGGGGATAGCGGGTCACCAGCAGTACTTC.

The sample holds many counts of this clonotype. The chain has TRBV11-2 and TRBJ2-4; 7 bases line up with TRBD1. With V trimmed by 4 bases and J by 7 bases, 7 bases remained unmatched. CDR3 length equals 14 residues. CDR1 and CDR2 (germline): SGHAT, FQNNGV. The DNA for the CDR3 is TGTGCCAGCAGCTCATCCGGGACAGTGAACATTCAGTACTTC. It translates to CASSSSGTVNIQYF.

Notes on this clonotype: A read error may produce the germline difference seen at one junction end. This sequence joins TRBV28 and TRBJ1-1; D gene unclear. There are 16 residues in the CDR3. Germline V gene sequence: CDR1 MDHEN, CDR2 SYDVKM. Here the CDR3 reads CARSLTGPPAVGEAFF. DNA of the CDR3: TGTGCCAGAAGTTTAACGGGCCCACCCGCAGTCGGTGAAGCCTTCTTT.

To note about this clonotype: This may be a read error: a much more frequent sequence differs by one nucleotide. This sequence joins TRBV4-3 and TRBJ2-5; 8 bases are shared with TRBD2. This CDR3 spans 15 amino acids. CDR1 and CDR2 (germline): LGHNA, YSLEER. The CDR3 loop reads CASRRLVAGMETQYF. Here the CDR3 DNA reads TGTGCCAGCAGACGCCTTGTAGCGGGAATGGAGACCCAGTACTTC.

In its sample, this clonotype was seen once. A much bigger clone sits one base away, suggesting this may be a read error. CDR3: CCVSNAQGQPQHF. The CDR3 nucleotides read TGCTGCGTATCAAATGCTCAGGGACAGCCCCAGCATTTT. This chain joins TRBV29-1 and TRBJ1-5; D is possibly TRBD1 (5 bases). In germline, CDR1 is SQVTM, CDR2 ANQGSEA. This CDR3 region has 13 residues.

Note on this clonotype: A read error is possible here, since a much larger clone lies one base away. The gene calls are TRBV29-1 and TRBJ1-2; D ambiguous. Germline loops: CDR1 SQVTM, CDR2 ANQGSEA. The CDR3 consists of 10 residues. The CDR3 protein is CNVEFGSYTF. CDR3 bases: TGCAACGTTGAATTCGGGAGCTACACCTTC. The whole variable domain, filled in from reference TRBV29-1 and TRBJ1-2, reads SAVISQKPSRDICQRGTSLTIQCQVDSQVTMMFWYRQQPGQSLTLIATANQGSEATYESGFVIDKFPISRPNLTFSTLTVSNMSPEDSSIYLCNVEFGSYTFGSGTRLTVV.

The CDR3 bases are TGTGCCAGCACTAGCATTCGACGGGGAGGGTCCTACGAGCAGTACTTC. It translates to CASTSIRRGGSYEQYF. V is TRBV6-2 or TRBV6-3 and J is TRBJ2-7, with TRBD2 matching over 7 bases. The CDR3 contains 16 residues. Germline trimming cut 7 bases from V and 1 base from J; bases unmatched to any gene: 13. Germline-derived CDR1 and CDR2 are MNHEY and SVGEGT.

The V and J genes are TRBV11-2 and TRBJ2-1, with TRBD2 identical over 7 bases. Germline V lookup: CDR1 SGHAT, CDR2 FQNNGV. V trimming: 1 base; J trimming: 6 bases; junction bases outside the gene matches: 3. CDR3 length equals 14 residues. The CDR3: CASSLAGGPNEQFF. The CDR3 bases are TGTGCCAGCAGCTTAGCGGGAGGTCCCAATGAGCAGTTCTTC. Together with reference TRBV11-2 and TRBJ2-1, the CDR3 gives the full variable domain: EAGVAQSPRYKIIEKRQSVAFWCNPISGHATLYWYQQILGQGPKLLIQFQNNGVVDDSQLPKDRFSAERLKGVDSTLKIQPAKLEDSAVYLCASSLAGGPNEQFFGPGTRLTVL.

As to this clonotype: The junction and the germline gene differ at one end; a read error may be behind it. This chain uses TRBV6-5 with TRBJ2-7; 9 positions match TRBD1. The CDR3 spans 15 residues. Germline V CDR1 and CDR2: MNHEY, SVGAGI. This CDR3 is CASTYYPGQGSGQYF. CDR3 nucleotides: TGTGCCAGCACTTACTACCCGGGACAGGGTAGCGGGCAGTACTTC.

Regarding this clonotype: The CDR3 carries no conserved terminal phenylalanine or tryptophan, so it likely arises from a read error. V and J are TRBV5-5 and TRBJ1-2; no definite D call. Trimming removed 7 bases from V and 5 bases from J, with 6 bases in between. Germline CDR1 reads SGHKS; CDR2 reads YYEKEE (reference sequence). This CDR3 is built from 10 residues. The CDR3 DNA reads as TGTGCCAGCGGAGATTATGGCTACACCTCC. Its protein product is CASGDYGYTS.

Points on this clonotype: Sequence at one end of the junction differs from germline and may be a read error. The chain uses TRBV6-1 and TRBJ2-7, with TRBD2 matching 10 bases. Germline CDR1 MNHNS, CDR2 SASEGT. The CDR3 covers 17 residues. CDR3 nucleotide sequence: TGTACCAGCAGTGATGGACCGGGACTAGCGTACTCCTACGAGCAGTACTTC. Translated, it gives CTSSDGPGLAYSYEQYF.